This entry lists 17 T cell receptor beta chains sequenced from one sample in a study of vaccination effects on CD4 cells after COVID-19. After expansion with viral peptide pools in the ViraFEST assay, antigen-specific CD4+ T cells were sequenced. The culture ran for about eleven days before CD4+ T cells were isolated. The healthy vaccine recipients, who had no prior SARS-CoV-2 infection, showed negative nucleocapsid antibodies. No cognate antigen is known for these TCRs. Assay used: immunoSEQ multiplex PCR; TCRdb lists only in-frame clones, some missing. The sample includes roughly 63,000 clones, 75% to 90% of them seen just once. The input for sequencing was CD4+ T cells from PBMCs cultured with SARS-CoV-2 spike peptides, taken before COVID-19 vaccination. The receptors come from a human donor who received a COVID-19 vaccine.

This clone was found a few times. The rearrangement links TRBV18 to TRBJ2-3; 7 bases match TRBD1. V shed 3 bases, J shed 4 bases, and the junction held 4 bases outside the gene matches. Germline V gene data show CDR1 as KGHSH and CDR2 as LQKENI. CDR3 length: 14 amino acids. The CDR3 nucleotides read TGTGCCAGCTCACCTAGACAGGGCCCAGATACGCAGTATTTT. This gives the protein CASSPRQGPDTQYF.

This clone was counted only a few times. This chain joins TRBV5-1 and TRBJ2-1; the D gene is possibly TRBD2 (6 bases). CDR3 length: 14 amino acids. The V end lost 0 bases, the J end lost 9 bases, and 13 bases lay between the germline ends. Germline CDR1 and CDR2: SGHRS and YFSETQ. CDR3 protein: CASSLGTSSGEQFF. CDR3 DNA: TGCGCCAGCAGCTTGGGAACTAGCTCCGGTGAGCAGTTCTTC.

The gene calls are TRBV10-2 and TRBJ2-7; TRBD1 matches at 7 bases. CDR1 WSHSY and CDR2 SAAADI come from the germline V gene. The CDR3 consists of 12 residues. The J segment lost 4 bases and the V segment lost 6 bases, leaving 3 bases of the junction unmatched. The CDR3, as DNA: TGCGCCAGCAGAGACAGGGTGTACGAGCAGTACGTC. Protein product: CASRDRVYEQYV.

This chain uses TRBV30 with TRBJ2-3; TRBD2 is a possible D gene (6 bases). Trimming cost V 2 bases and J 2 bases, with 14 bases left between them. Germline V gene lookup returns CDR1 GTSNPN and CDR2 SVGIG (reference sequence). This CDR3 is built from 15 residues. CDR3 in DNA: TGTGCCTGGAGTTTCGGTGGGGGGACCACAGATACGCAGTATTTT. It specifies CAWSFGGGTTDTQYF.

This sequence joins TRBV7-3 and TRBJ2-5, with 8 bases matching TRBD2. The germline CDR1 and CDR2 sequences are SGHTA and FQGTGA. The CDR3 consists of 16 residues. The V segment lost 5 bases and the J segment 2 bases; nucleotides outside the gene matches: 10. The CDR3 coding sequence is TGTGCCAGCAGCCCTTCGGGGGGGGGCCTTCAAGAGACCCAGTACTTC. Its translation is CASSPSGGGLQETQYF.

The V and J genes are TRBV7-9 and TRBJ2-5; D may correspond to TRBD1 or TRBD2 (5 bases each). This CDR3 is built from 17 residues. The V end lost 1 base, the J end lost 0 bases, and 15 bases lay between the germline ends. Germline V gives CDR1 SEHNR, CDR2 FQNEAQ (reference sequence). The chain's CDR3 is CASSLVGAGSNQETQYF. The CDR3 DNA reads as TGTGCCAGCAGCTTAGTCGGGGCAGGGTCTAACCAAGAGACCCAGTACTTC.

The chain joins TRBV24-1 to TRBJ2-7; a possible D gene is TRBD1 (6 bases). V lost 7 bases and J lost 2, with 11 bases in between. From germline, CDR1 is KGHDR and CDR2 SFDVKD. The CDR3 is 13 amino acids. The CDR3 sequence: CATRPQGPYEQYV. Written as DNA, the CDR3 is TGTGCCACCAGACCACAGGGACCCTACGAGCAGTACGTC.

The V call is TRBV6-1, the J call TRBJ2-7, with TRBD1 as a possible D gene (5 bases). Per the germline V gene, CDR1 is MNHNS and CDR2 is SASEGT. The CDR3 totals 16 residues. Trimming pared 1 base from V and 3 bases from J, leaving 16 bases between. CDR3 DNA sequence: TGTGCCAGCAGTGAAGTATTCGGGCAGGGCATCTACGAGCAGTACGTC. Translation gives CASSEVFGQGIYEQYV.

The rearrangement uses TRBV6-5 and TRBJ1-4; D gene ambiguous. Per germline, CDR1 MNHEY and CDR2 SVGAGI. V gave up 6 bases and J gave up 4 bases, with 15 bases separating them. The CDR3 loop spans 15 amino acids. For the CDR3, the DNA is TGTGCCAGCAGGCTGGGTATGACGGGTAATGAAAAACTGTTTTTT. This sequence encodes CASRLGMTGNEKLFF.

The chain uses TRBV24-1 and TRBJ2-4; a possible D gene is TRBD2 (8 bases). This CDR3 is 17 amino acids long. V lost 2 bases and J 2 bases, leaving 15 bases between the germline ends. Per germline, CDR1 KGHDR and CDR2 SFDVKD. As DNA, the CDR3 is TGTGCCACCAGTGATTCGGGAGGGACAGAGACCAAAAACATTCAGTACTTC. Protein sequence: CATSDSGGTETKNIQYF.

This clone showed up just a few times. The chain joins TRBV19 to TRBJ2-5; perhaps TRBD1 as D (5 bases). Germline values: CDR1 LNHDA, CDR2 SQIVND (reference sequence). The CDR3 has 14 residues. V was trimmed by 5 bases and J by 0 bases, leaving 10 bases between them. DNA of the CDR3: TGTGCCAGTAGTGACAGTGGGTACCAAGAGACCCAGTACTTC. Protein sequence: CASSDSGYQETQYF.

The gene calls are TRBV3-1 (or the pseudogene TRBV3-2) and TRBJ2-1, with D perhaps TRBD2 (5 bases). V lost 5 bases and J 9 bases, leaving 14 bases between the germline ends. CDR1 LGHDT and CDR2 YNNKEL come from the germline V gene (reference sequence). The CDR3 runs 13 residues. The CDR3 spells CASSARTRGEQFF. For the CDR3, the DNA is TGTGCCAGCAGCGCCCGAACTAGAGGTGAGCAGTTCTTC.

The chain combines TRBV30 with TRBJ1-1, with a tentative D call TRBD1 (5 bases). The CDR3 contains 13 residues. The germline gives CDR1 GTSNPN, CDR2 SVGIG (reference sequence). V lost 5 bases to trimming and J lost 1 base, with 11 bases between them. In nucleotides, the CDR3 is TGTGCCTGGGGGCGGACACCGAACACTGAAGCTTTCTTT. Its protein product is CAWGRTPNTEAFF.

The gene calls are TRBV18 and TRBJ2-7, with 10 nucleotides matching TRBD1. V was clipped by 3 bases and J by 0 bases; unmatched bases: 11. The CDR3 is 18 residues long. Germline CDR1 reads KGHSH; CDR2 reads LQKENI. The CDR3 spells CASSPGQGRGSPSYEQYV. The CDR3 region has the DNA TGTGCCAGCTCACCGGGACAGGGGAGGGGGAGCCCCTCCTACGAGCAGTACGTC.

The V gene is TRBV6-1, the J gene TRBJ2-3, with a weak D call TRBD2 (5 bases). This CDR3 region has 13 residues. V was pared by 2 bases and J by 5 bases, with 8 bases between. The germline CDR1 and CDR2 sequences are MNHNS and SASEGT. CDR3 region: CASSERRGDTQYF. The DNA of the CDR3 is TGTGCCAGCAGTGAACGTCGGGGAGATACGCAGTATTTT.

This sequence joins TRBV5-1 and TRBJ2-1; D ambiguous. There are 14 residues in the CDR3. With 4 bases removed from V and 6 bases from J, the gap between germline ends came to 14 bases. From germline, CDR1 is SGHRS and CDR2 YFSETQ. The CDR3 reads CASSPGVTANEQFF. The CDR3 DNA reads as TGCGCCAGCAGCCCCGGAGTGACGGCCAATGAGCAGTTCTTC. Combining the CDR3 with reference TRBV5-1 and TRBJ2-1 gives the whole variable domain KAGVTQTPRYLIKTRGQQVTLSCSPISGHRSVSWYQQTPGQGLQFLFEYFSETQRNKGNFPGRFSGRQFSNSRSEMNVSTLELGDSALYLCASSPGVTANEQFFGPGTRLTVL.

V and J are TRBV7-2 and TRBJ1-3, with D hard to call. The CDR3 runs to 13 residues. The V gene's germline CDR1 is SGHTA and CDR2 FQGNSA. V lost 3 bases to trimming and J lost 0 bases, with 3 bases between them. The CDR3 DNA reads as TGTGCCAGCAGCTTCTACTCTGGAAACACCATATATTTT. Protein sequence: CASSFYSGNTIYF.